One and the same sample provided the 25 T cell receptor beta chains below, sequenced in a study of early T cells in non-severe SARS-CoV-2 infection. Via MiXCR, TCRdb re-called the 5' RACE reads, giving one row per CDR3 protein. The table has around 78,000 distinct CDR3 sequences, more than 13% seen once. The sequenced sample was whole blood. Receptors were obtained from an adult who was a healthcare worker with PCR-confirmed SARS-CoV-2 infection or an uninfected control (not recorded which).

The sample holds many counts of this clonotype. V usage is TRBV3-1 and J usage is TRBJ2-6, with D unresolved. Germline V gene lookup returns CDR1 LGHDT and CDR2 YNNKEL (reference sequence). Trimming removed 4 bases from V and 0 bases from J, with 10 bases in between. There are 16 residues in the CDR3. In DNA form, the CDR3 reads TGTGCCAGCAGCCCGTGGGATCCCTCTGGGGCCAACGTCCTGACTTTC. This codes for CASSPWDPSGANVLTF.

This clonotype was recorded a few times. This rearrangement joins TRBV4-2 to TRBJ2-7; no clear D gene. This CDR3 is 12 amino acids long. Germline V gives CDR1 LGHNA, CDR2 YNFKEQ. Trimming took off 9 bases at V and 4 bases at J, with 13 bases between the two ends. The CDR3 bases are TGTGCCAGTAGACTGACTGGTTACGAGCAGTACTTC. It yields the protein CASRLTGYEQYF.

This clonotype was seen more than once but under ten times. The genes are TRBV6-4 and TRBJ2-3, with D uncertain. CDR1 and CDR2 from the germline V gene are MRHNA and SNTAGT. Trimming took off 2 bases at V and 3 bases at J, with 15 bases between the two ends. The CDR3 totals 16 residues. CDR3 sequence: CASSDLPMASTDTQYF. The CDR3 nucleotides are TGTGCCAGCAGTGACCTTCCCATGGCTAGTACAGATACGCAGTATTTT.

The rearrangement joins TRBV28 to TRBJ2-3; 10 bases agree with TRBD2. The trim removed 6 bases at V and 1 base at J, leaving 1 base unmatched. There are 14 residues in the CDR3. Germline CDR1 and CDR2: MDHEN and SYDVKM. This chain's CDR3 is CASRGTSGTDTQYF. The CDR3, as DNA: TGTGCCAGCAGGGGGACTAGCGGCACAGATACGCAGTATTTT.

The chain carries TRBV3-1 and TRBJ2-4; 9 bases align to TRBD1. The CDR3 runs 15 residues. J lost 8 bases, V lost 4 bases, and 9 bases had no gene match. The germline V gene encodes CDR1 LGHDT and CDR2 YNNKEL (reference sequence). CDR3 region: CASSPTRDRVDIQYF. CDR3 DNA: TGTGCCAGCAGCCCCACCCGGGACAGGGTGGACATTCAGTACTTC.

This clonotype has more than one count but fewer than ten. V usage is TRBV20-1 and J usage is TRBJ2-3; TRBD1 matches 7 bases. With V trimmed by 7 bases and J by 1 base, 11 bases remained unmatched. This CDR3 spans 15 amino acids. Germline assignment: CDR1 DFQATT and CDR2 SNEGSKA (reference sequence). CDR3: CSVRGRGLGTDTQYF. The CDR3, as DNA: TGCAGTGTCAGGGGGAGAGGGCTTGGCACAGATACGCAGTATTTT.

This clonotype has more than one count but fewer than ten. The V and J genes are TRBV3-1 and TRBJ2-2; TRBD1 agrees at 10 bases. The CDR3 totals 15 residues. With 3 bases clipped from V and 5 bases from J, the junction kept 3 bases outside the gene matches. Looked up from germline, CDR1 is LGHDT and CDR2 is YNNKEL (reference sequence). This CDR3 reads CASSHGTGVTGELFF. The CDR3 DNA reads as TGTGCCAGCAGCCATGGGACAGGGGTAACCGGGGAGCTGTTTTTT.

This clonotype was recorded many times. The chain couples TRBV14 to TRBJ2-1; 11 bases map to TRBD2. This CDR3 region has 15 residues. The germline V gene encodes CDR1 SGHDN and CDR2 FVKESK. J was trimmed by 6 bases and V by 4 bases; bases with no gene match: 5. Here the CDR3 reads CASSPNLAGGNEQFF. The CDR3 region has the DNA TGTGCCAGCAGCCCGAATCTAGCGGGAGGCAATGAGCAGTTCTTC.

This clonotype was detected ten times or more. The chain joins TRBV20-1 to TRBJ2-1; TRBD2 matches at 8 bases. Losses at the gene ends were 6 bases for V and 3 bases for J; bases not matched to a gene: 7. The CDR3 totals 14 residues. Germline V lookup: CDR1 DFQATT, CDR2 SNEGSKA (reference sequence). CDR3 sequence reads: CSAFGGARYNEQFF. CDR3 coding DNA: TGCAGTGCCTTCGGGGGGGCTCGCTACAATGAGCAGTTCTTC.

This clonotype was picked up many times. V and J are TRBV20-1 and TRBJ2-3; 12 bases agree with TRBD2. Germline values: CDR1 DFQATT, CDR2 SNEGSKA (reference sequence). This CDR3 has 15 residues. V was pared by 2 bases and J by 3 bases, with 3 bases of the junction left unmatched. CDR3 in amino acids: CSARTTSGRTDTQYF. For the CDR3, the DNA is TGCAGTGCTAGAACCACTAGCGGGAGGACAGATACGCAGTATTTT.

This clonotype appeared a few times. V is TRBV7-9 and J is TRBJ2-1, with 8 bases identical to TRBD2. J was trimmed by 6 bases and V by 0 bases; bases with no gene match: 4. In germline, CDR1 is SEHNR, CDR2 FQNEAQ (reference sequence). The CDR3 loop spans 15 amino acids. The CDR3 sequence: CASSLASGIINEQFF. The CDR3 DNA reads TGTGCCAGCAGCTTAGCTAGCGGGATAATCAATGAGCAGTTCTTC.

The chain links TRBV14 to TRBJ2-3, with 14 bases identical to TRBD2. The CDR3 covers 17 residues. The germline V gene encodes CDR1 SGHDN and CDR2 FVKESK. The V and J ends lost 4 bases and 4 bases, in that order; junction bases with no gene match: 7. CDR3 protein: CASSRRLAGGPSDTQYF. The CDR3 nucleotides read TGTGCCAGCAGCCGGAGACTAGCGGGGGGGCCTTCAGATACGCAGTATTTT.

This clonotype was counted at least ten times. V and J are TRBV5-4 and TRBJ1-1; D remains unclear. Germline V gene data show CDR1 as SGHNT and CDR2 as YYREEE (reference sequence). Deletions cut 4 bases from V and 0 bases from J, with 10 bases between. The CDR3 is 14 amino acids. CDR3 in DNA: TGTGCCAGCAGCCGGACGGCTATGAACACTGAAGCTTTCTTT. Protein: CASSRTAMNTEAFF.

V usage is TRBV28 and J usage is TRBJ1-1, with 7 nucleotides matching TRBD1. Germline-derived CDR1 and CDR2 are MDHEN and SYDVKM. J gave up 2 bases and V 5 bases, and 8 bases lay outside the gene matches. CDR3 length: 15 residues. The CDR3 DNA is TGTGCCAGCAGTGGAGGGACAGAACTAAACACTGAAGCTTTCTTT. Translation gives CASSGGTELNTEAFF.

This clonotype has just a few counts. This rearrangement joins TRBV20-1 to TRBJ1-5; tentatively, D is TRBD1 (5 bases). Germline loops: CDR1 DFQATT, CDR2 SNEGSKA (reference sequence). Between the trimmed V and J ends, which lost 6 bases and 4 bases, there was a span of 19 bases. This CDR3 spans 15 amino acids. The CDR3 coding sequence is TGCAGTGCGATCCCCGACGGGGCACCAAATCAGCCCCAGCATTTT. Its translation is CSAIPDGAPNQPQHF.

This clonotype has at least ten counts. V gene TRBV12-3 or TRBV12-4 combines with J gene TRBJ1-5, with D uncertain. The V end lost 6 bases, the J end lost 2 bases, and 11 bases lay between the germline ends. The CDR3 contains 14 residues. The CDR3 DNA follows: TGTGCCAGCAGCCTCGGGGTAGGCAATCAGCCCCAGCATTTT. Translated: CASSLGVGNQPQHF.

The rearrangement uses TRBV6-4 and TRBJ2-1; 12 bases are shared with TRBD2. With 9 bases clipped from V and 5 bases from J, the junction kept 2 bases outside the gene matches. CDR1 is MRHNA and CDR2 is SNTAGT in the germline V gene. CDR3 length: 13 amino acids. CDR3 in DNA: TGTGCCAGAAGGACTAGCGGGAACAATGAGCAGTTCTTC. This encodes CARRTSGNNEQFF.

There are many counts of this clonotype. Here the CDR3 reads CASSQESPTSEEETQYF. DNA for the CDR3: TGTGCCAGCAGCCAAGAATCTCCGACTAGCGAGGAAGAGACCCAGTACTTC. The chain joins TRBV14 to TRBJ2-5, with 8 bases aligning to TRBD2. V shed 0 bases, J shed 3 bases, and the junction held 9 bases outside the gene matches. The CDR3 sequence is 17 residues long. The V gene's germline CDR1 is SGHDN and CDR2 FVKESK.

This clonotype was detected only a few times. The genes are TRBV19 and TRBJ1-4; D remains ambiguous. Trimming removed 2 bases at V and 0 bases at J, with 4 bases between. The CDR3 extends over 14 amino acids. CDR1 and CDR2 (germline): LNHDA, SQIVND (reference sequence). For the CDR3, the DNA is TGTGCCAGTAGTATAACAGCAACTAATGAAAAACTGTTTTTT. Protein product: CASSITATNEKLFF.

This clonotype was counted many times. This sequence joins TRBV4-1 and TRBJ2-6; D gene unclear. V was cut by 8 bases and J by 0 bases, with 14 bases left in between. Germline V gene lookup returns CDR1 MGHRA and CDR2 YSYEKL. The CDR3 loop spans 16 amino acids. Here the CDR3 DNA reads TGCGCCAGCGGCCCCGGAAAGACCTCTGGGGCCAACGTCCTGACTTTC. It translates to CASGPGKTSGANVLTF.

In this sample, this clonotype turned up once. This chain joins TRBV5-5 and TRBJ1-1; D call uncertain. This CDR3 is built from 15 residues. V gave up 1 base and J gave up 0 bases, with 10 bases separating them. The germline CDR1 and CDR2 sequences are SGHKS and YYEKEE (reference sequence). The CDR3 reads CASSLSPTVNTEAFF. CDR3 sequence (DNA): TGTGCCAGCAGCTTGTCCCCGACGGTGAACACTGAAGCTTTCTTT.

This clonotype was observed many times. The V call is TRBV19, the J call TRBJ2-1, with 7 bases identical to TRBD2. The CDR3 contains 15 residues. Per germline, CDR1 LNHDA and CDR2 SQIVND (reference sequence). V shed 3 bases, J shed 3 bases, and the junction held 5 bases outside the gene matches. The CDR3, as DNA: TGTGCCAGTAGTATGCCTAGCGGACGCTACAATGAGCAGTTCTTC. It translates to CASSMPSGRYNEQFF.

This clonotype was seen a few times. The chain is built from TRBV20-1 and TRBJ2-1, with TRBD2 as a possible D gene (6 bases). V dropped 6 bases and J dropped 5 bases, with 17 bases sitting between them. Germline loops: CDR1 DFQATT, CDR2 SNEGSKA (reference sequence). This CDR3 contains 14 residues. CDR3 sequence reads: CSAFSPGLDNEQFF. CDR3 coding DNA: TGCAGTGCGTTCTCACCGGGACTTGACAATGAGCAGTTCTTC.

This clonotype was seen repeatedly, ten times or more. The rearrangement uses TRBV10-3 and TRBJ2-4, with D hard to call. Germline V CDR1 and CDR2: ENHRY, SYGVKD. CDR3 length equals 16 residues. V was clipped by 6 bases and J by 0 bases, with 15 bases between them. The CDR3 DNA reads as TGTGCCATCAGCTCCTCGTCCCCCGAAGCCAAAAACATTCAGTACTTC. It codes for CAISSSSPEAKNIQYF.

This clonotype was recorded many times. The chain has TRBV5-1 and TRBJ2-5, with TRBD2 as a possible D gene (5 bases). Deletions cut 7 bases from V and 1 base from J, with 17 bases between. The CDR3 totals 15 residues. Germline CDR1 is SGHRS and CDR2 is YFSETQ. The chain's CDR3 is CASAQSGKSQETQYF. The CDR3 coding sequence is TGCGCCAGCGCCCAATCCGGGAAGTCCCAAGAGACCCAGTACTTC.